The 32 T cell receptor beta chains reported below all come from one sample, sequenced in a study of blood T cell repertoires in COVID-19. Method: immunoSEQ multiplex PCR; TCRdb's copy keeps in-frame clones and lacks some. The table records about 170,000 clones, roughly 86% of them present only once. Sample: peripheral blood. All receptors come from a man between 65 and 85 years old with acute or convalescent COVID-19.

The chain combines TRBV9 with TRBJ2-7; TRBD2 aligns across 10 bases. This CDR3 region has 18 residues. In germline, CDR1 is SGDLS, CDR2 YYNGEE. The V and J ends lost 1 base and 1 base, in that order; junction bases with no gene match: 11. Written as DNA, the CDR3 is TGTGCCAGCAGCGTAAGGAAGATGGGGACTAGCGAATCCTACGAGCAGTACTTC. Translated, it gives CASSVRKMGTSESYEQYF. Full variable domain (missing parts from reference TRBV9 and TRBJ2-7): DSGVTQTPKHLITATGQRVTLRCSPRSGDLSVYWYQQSLDQGLQFLIQYYNGEERAKGNILERFSAQQFPDLHSELNLSSLELGDSALYFCASSVRKMGTSESYEQYFGPGTRLTVT.

This clone appeared a few times. The chain couples TRBV9 to TRBJ2-2; 7 nucleotides align to TRBD2. In germline, CDR1 is SGDLS, CDR2 YYNGEE. The trim removed 4 bases at V and 4 bases at J, leaving 7 bases unmatched. This CDR3 spans 15 amino acids. CDR3 nucleotides: TGTGCCAGCAGCCGGGGAGGGCAGACCACCGGGGAGCTGTTTTTT. It yields the protein CASSRGGQTTGELFF.

The chain has TRBV7-9 and TRBJ2-7, with D unclear. The CDR3 extends over 13 amino acids. Germline V gives CDR1 SEHNR, CDR2 FQNEAQ (reference sequence). Trimming shortened V by 3 bases and J by 2 bases, and 8 bases separated the two germline ends. The CDR3 bases are TGTGCCAGCAGCTTCGGTCTTACCTACGAGCAGTACTTC. It yields the protein CASSFGLTYEQYF.

The V call is TRBV5-1, the J call TRBJ2-2, with 9 bases fitting TRBD2. CDR1 SGHRS and CDR2 YFSETQ come from the germline V gene. The CDR3 has 15 residues. V gave up 5 bases and J gave up 2 bases; unmatched junction bases: 4. CDR3 protein: CASSSSGVNTGELFF. The CDR3 coding sequence is TGCGCCAGCAGTTCTAGCGGGGTCAACACCGGGGAGCTGTTTTTT.

The chain is built from TRBV5-1 and TRBJ2-7; tentative D call: TRBD1 (5 bases). This CDR3 has 14 amino acids. The germline V gene encodes CDR1 SGHRS and CDR2 YFSETQ. Trimming cost V 0 bases and J 6 bases, with 13 bases left between them. CDR3 sequence (DNA): TGCGCCAGCAGCTTGGGGCAGGGTAACGGCGAGCAGTACTTC. Translating gives CASSLGQGNGEQYF.

The V gene is TRBV6-4, the J gene TRBJ2-3; weak D call: TRBD2 (5 bases). The CDR3 is made up of 11 amino acids. V was pared by 4 bases and J by 14 bases, with 13 bases between. CDR1 is MRHNA, CDR2 SNTAGT, per germline. The CDR3 coding sequence is TGTGCCAGCAGTGTAGGAGGTATCATGTATTTT. Translated, it gives CASSVGGIMYF.

The rearrangement uses TRBV2 and TRBJ1-6; D remains ambiguous. The V end lost 5 bases, the J end lost 10 bases, and 9 bases lay between the germline ends. Looked up from germline, CDR1 is SNHLY and CDR2 is FYNNEI. The CDR3 is made up of 12 amino acids. CDR3 sequence (DNA): TGTGCCAGCAGTACAGATTTGTCACCCCTCCACTTT. Amino acids: CASSTDLSPLHF.

This chain links TRBV10-3 with TRBJ2-3; TRBD2 agrees at 10 bases. Germline-derived CDR1 and CDR2 are ENHRY and SYGVKD. V shed 8 bases and J 4 bases; nucleotides not matched to a gene: 6. The CDR3 runs to 14 residues. DNA for the CDR3: TGTGCCATCGCTAGCGGGAGCGAGGCAGATACGCAGTATTTT. Translating gives CAIASGSEADTQYF.

The J gene is TRBJ2-3, the V gene TRBV7-9, with D possibly matching TRBD2 (6 bases). The germline gives CDR1 SEHNR, CDR2 FQNEAQ (reference sequence). This CDR3 region has 12 residues. The V end was cut by 10 bases, the J end by 6 bases, with 14 bases between. CDR3 sequence (DNA): TGTGCCACCTTACCCGGAGGGGATACGCAGTATTTT. It encodes CATLPGGDTQYF. Full variable domain (missing parts from reference TRBV7-9 and TRBJ2-3): DTGVSQNPRHKITKRGQNVTFRCDPISEHNRLYWYRQTLGQGPEFLTYFQNEAQLEKSRLLSDRFSAERPKGSFSTLEIQRTEQGDSAMYLCATLPGGDTQYFGPGTRLTVL.

V and J are TRBV6-5 and TRBJ2-5; TRBD2 agrees at 8 bases. This CDR3 contains 14 residues. CDR1 MNHEY and CDR2 SVGAGI come from the germline V gene. Trimming took 10 bases from V and 2 from J; bases not matched to a gene: 9. In nucleotides, the CDR3 is TGTGCCACCAAGCGGGAGATCCTTCAAGAGACCCAGTACTTC. This sequence encodes CATKREILQETQYF.

The chain has TRBV2 and TRBJ1-2; D possibly corresponds to TRBD1 (5 bases). Deletions cut 2 bases from V and 6 bases from J, with 13 bases between. Germline lookup yields CDR1 SNHLY and CDR2 FYNNEI. This CDR3 has 14 amino acids. This CDR3 reads CASSEFAGKHGYTF. As DNA, the CDR3 is TGTGCCAGCAGTGAATTTGCAGGGAAGCATGGCTACACCTTC.

Turning to this clone: Other DNA sequences from this sample encode an identical CDR3 as well. V and J are TRBV29-1 and TRBJ1-1; unclear D gene. This CDR3 comprises 12 residues. From germline, CDR1 is SQVTM and CDR2 ANQGSEA. V gave up 4 bases and J gave up 1 base, with 7 bases separating them. The CDR3 coding sequence is TGCAGCGTTGGAAGAGGGAACACTGAAGCTTTCTTT. Protein: CSVGRGNTEAFF.

V and J are TRBV2 and TRBJ1-1, with TRBD1 as a possible D gene (5 bases). Trimming removed 4 bases at V and 2 bases at J, with 8 bases between. Germline V gene data show CDR1 as SNHLY and CDR2 as FYNNEI. This CDR3 spans 13 amino acids. The CDR3 here is CASSGDSNTEAFF. Here the CDR3 DNA reads TGTGCCAGCAGTGGCGACAGCAACACTGAAGCTTTCTTT.

The rearrangement links TRBV2 to TRBJ2-4; TRBD2 aligns across 10 bases. CDR1 is SNHLY, CDR2 FYNNEI, per germline. After removal of 6 bases from V and 0 bases from J, the junction contained 11 bases not matched to a gene. The CDR3 covers 18 residues. CDR3 region: CASRGLAGALQAKNIQYF. The CDR3 DNA follows: TGTGCCAGCAGAGGCCTAGCGGGGGCCTTGCAAGCCAAAAACATTCAGTACTTC.

Here the CDR3 reads CASSGSGTLPYEQYF. CDR3 coding DNA: TGTGCCAGTAGTGGCTCCGGGACTCTTCCCTACGAGCAGTACTTC. The genes are TRBV19 and TRBJ2-7; D may be TRBD2 (6 bases). Germline lookup yields CDR1 LNHDA and CDR2 SQIVND (reference sequence). V was cut by 5 bases and J by 2 bases, with 16 bases left in between. CDR3 length: 15 amino acids.

V and J are TRBV19 and TRBJ1-4; no firm D call. The CDR3 loop spans 12 amino acids. Germline loops: CDR1 LNHDA, CDR2 SQIVND (reference sequence). V was cut by 9 bases and J by 8 bases, with 13 bases left in between. This CDR3 reads CASGLRGEKLFF. The CDR3 DNA reads TGTGCCAGCGGACTCCGAGGGGAAAAACTGTTTTTT.

Notes on this clone: Other nucleotide sequences in the sample specify the same CDR3. The chain combines TRBV6-5 with TRBJ1-3, with D unclear. CDR1 is MNHEY, CDR2 SVGAGI, per germline. The V gene lost 4 bases and the J gene lost 4 bases, with 5 bases spanning the gap. CDR3 length: 12 residues. The CDR3 DNA follows: TGTGCCAGCAGTTCACAGGGAAACACCATATATTTT. Protein sequence: CASSSQGNTIYF.

The rearrangement uses TRBV10-1 and TRBJ2-3, with a possible D match to TRBD1 (6 bases). Germline loops: CDR1 WNHNN, CDR2 SYGVQD (reference sequence). CDR3 length: 14 amino acids. Written as DNA, the CDR3 is TGCGCAGCAGCGGCCCAGGGGAACACAGATACGCAGTATTTT. The encoded protein is CAAAAQGNTDTQYF.

The chain employs TRBV4-3 and TRBJ2-5, with D possibly TRBD2 on 5 matching bases. The germline CDR1 and CDR2 sequences are LGHNA and YSLEER. Trimming took 0 bases from V and 2 from J, leaving 16 bases between them. This CDR3 comprises 17 residues. This CDR3 reads CASSQEPNGRGQETQYF. The CDR3 DNA sequence: TGCGCCAGCAGCCAAGAACCAAACGGCCGGGGACAAGAGACCCAGTACTTC.

This chain's CDR3 is CASSKLYLPLAGGSNTGELFF. The CDR3 DNA is TGTGCCAGCAGTAAACTTTACTTACCACTAGCGGGGGGTTCGAACACCGGGGAGCTGTTTTTT. This chain connects TRBV6-2 or TRBV6-3 to TRBJ2-2; 12 bases match TRBD2. The CDR3 is 21 amino acids. Trimming cost V 5 bases and J 0 bases; bases outside gene matches: 16. The germline V gene encodes CDR1 MNHEY and CDR2 SVGEGT.

The DNA of the CDR3 is TGTGCCAGCAGGAAGAGGTATCTAGGGGGAGGGGACGCTGAAGCTTTCTTT. Its protein is CASRKRYLGGGDAEAFF. This chain connects TRBV2 to TRBJ1-1; the D gene is possibly TRBD1 (6 bases). CDR3 length equals 17 residues. V shed 6 bases and J shed 6 bases, with 26 bases lying between them. Germline CDR1 is SNHLY and CDR2 is FYNNEI.

CDR3 protein: CASGRSPGQETYEQYF. In DNA, the CDR3 is TGTGCTAGTGGTCGGTCGCCGGGACAGGAAACCTACGAGCAGTACTTC. This chain connects TRBV12-5 to TRBJ2-7; TRBD1 aligns across 8 bases. The length of the CDR3 is 16 residues. Trimming removed 5 bases from V and 2 bases from J; junction bases left unmatched: 11. Germline V CDR1 and CDR2: LGHNT, FRNRAP. Based on the CDR3 plus reference TRBV12-5 and TRBJ2-7, the full variable domain is DARVTQTPRHKVTEMGQEVTMRCQPILGHNTVFWYRQTMMQGLELLAYFRNRAPLDDSGMPKDRFSAEMPDATLATLKIQPSEPRDSAVYFCASGRSPGQETYEQYFGPGTRLTVT.

This chain connects TRBV18 to TRBJ2-3; 8 bases map to TRBD2. V trimming: 2 bases; J trimming: 5 bases; junction bases outside the gene matches: 9. Germline CDR1 and CDR2: KGHSH and LQKENI. This CDR3 comprises 16 residues. For the CDR3, the DNA is TGTGCCAGCTCACCAACTAGCGGAGGAAGGGGAGATACGCAGTATTTT. Amino acids: CASSPTSGGRGDTQYF.

Remarks on this clone: Other DNA sequences in this sample translate to the same CDR3. This rearrangement joins TRBV18 to TRBJ1-1; weak D call: TRBD1 (6 bases). CDR1 KGHSH and CDR2 LQKENI come from the germline V gene. Trimming cost V 1 base and J 2 bases, with 11 bases left between them. CDR3 length: 15 residues. CDR3 sequence (DNA): TGTGCCAGCTCACCACAGGGGGTCGGTAACACTGAAGCTTTCTTT. Encoded protein: CASSPQGVGNTEAFF.

V and J are TRBV14 and TRBJ1-2; 7 bases agree with TRBD1. This CDR3 spans 14 amino acids. Germline CDR1 reads SGHDN; CDR2 reads FVKESK. Germline trimming cut 0 bases from V and 4 bases from J; bases unmatched to any gene: 2. CDR3 sequence: CASSQDSGGYGYTF. The CDR3, as DNA: TGTGCCAGCAGCCAAGATTCAGGGGGCTATGGCTACACCTTC. Variable domain in full (rest from reference TRBV14 and TRBJ1-2): EAGVTQFPSHSVIEKGQTVTLRCDPISGHDNLYWYRRVMGKEIKFLLHFVKESKQDESGMPNNRFLAERTGGTYSTLKVQPAELEDSGVYFCASSQDSGGYGYTFGSGTRLTVV.

This clone was picked up a small number of times. This chain links TRBV9 with TRBJ1-6, with TRBD1 identical over 12 bases. V was pared by 4 bases and J by 7 bases, with 18 bases of the junction left unmatched. This CDR3 region has 20 residues. Germline CDR1 is SGDLS and CDR2 is YYNGEE. DNA of the CDR3: TGTGCCAGCAGCAGCACCCGGGACAGGGGGCGCGGAGATTGGAATTCACCCCTCCACTTT. This encodes CASSSTRDRGRGDWNSPLHF.

The gene calls are TRBV19 and TRBJ2-7, with D maybe TRBD2 (5 bases). The CDR3 spans 13 residues. Germline loops: CDR1 LNHDA, CDR2 SQIVND (reference sequence). Trimming cost V 5 bases and J 3 bases, with 11 bases left between them. The CDR3 protein is CASSGGAYYEQYF. Here the CDR3 DNA reads TGTGCCAGTAGTGGAGGTGCTTACTACGAGCAGTACTTC.

This clone has only one observation. The genes are TRBV6-6 and TRBJ1-1; D is uncertain. Germline V lookup: CDR1 MNHNY, CDR2 SVGAGI (reference sequence). Trimming pared 4 bases from V and 0 bases from J, leaving 9 bases between. The CDR3 totals 14 residues. Here the CDR3 DNA reads TGTGCCAGCAGTTTTAGTCGGGTGAACACTGAAGCTTTCTTT. This sequence encodes CASSFSRVNTEAFF.

The chain has TRBV12-3 or TRBV12-4 and TRBJ1-5; D gene uncertain. The CDR3 sequence is 13 residues long. V was trimmed by 5 bases and J by 7 bases, leaving 12 bases between them. CDR3 sequence: CASSPSRLQPQHF. As DNA, the CDR3 is TGTGCCAGCAGTCCGTCCCGGTTACAGCCCCAGCATTTT.

This sequence joins TRBV25-1 and TRBJ2-7; D remains unclear. Trimming pared 7 bases from V and 2 bases from J, leaving 18 bases between. The CDR3 totals 15 residues. Germline loops: CDR1 MGHDK, CDR2 SYGVNS. The CDR3 here is CASIVPWAETYEQYF. The CDR3 nucleotides read TGTGCCAGCATTGTCCCCTGGGCTGAGACCTACGAGCAGTACTTC.

V and J are TRBV7-9 and TRBJ1-2; tentative D call: TRBD1 (6 bases). Germline lookup yields CDR1 SEHNR and CDR2 FQNEAQ (reference sequence). V shed 5 bases and J shed 4 bases, with 17 bases lying between them. This CDR3 is built from 15 residues. The CDR3 DNA sequence: TGTGCCAGCAGCCCTTCTACAGGGAAAATCTATGGCTACACCTTC. Translating gives CASSPSTGKIYGYTF.

This clone was detected a few times. The chain recombines TRBV28 with TRBJ1-2; D is unresolved. Germline CDR1 is MDHEN and CDR2 is SYDVKM. This CDR3 is 14 amino acids long. The ends were cut back, 4 bases at V and 1 base at J, with 10 bases in the middle. The CDR3 coding sequence is TGTGCCAGCAGTTCGGGGAGTATTAACTATGGCTACACCTTC. Encoded protein: CASSSGSINYGYTF.